The clone carrying this T cell receptor beta chain has only a few counts. The sample comes from a study of blood T cell repertoires in COVID-19. About the research overall: Acute and convalescent COVID-19 specimens originated in the United States, Italy and Spain. The analysed material was cDNA or gDNA that came from T cells, B-cell-depleted T cells, or PBMCs.

As originally analysed: Using reference gene primer amplification, nucleated cell counts were estimated. The method was immunoSEQ multiplex PCR; TCRdb's version includes in-frame clones alone and lacks a portion of them. D and trimming come from the DNA, and the V and J calls and clone size come from that table. The sample carries 350,000 or so clones, about 90% recorded once. The CDR3 loop spans 17 amino acids. Germline values: CDR1 SGHTA, CDR2 FQGNSA. V was pared by 2 bases and J by 0 bases, with 2 bases of the junction left unmatched. This TCR was sampled from a man between 18 and 35 years old with active or convalescent COVID-19. The sample comprised peripheral blood. The chain is built from TRBV7-2 and TRBJ2-6; 9 bases align to TRBD2. The CDR3 sequence is CASSLTSGFSGANVLTF. Written as DNA, the CDR3 is TGTGCCAGCAGCTTAACTAGCGGGTTCTCTGGGGCCAACGTCCTGACTTTC.